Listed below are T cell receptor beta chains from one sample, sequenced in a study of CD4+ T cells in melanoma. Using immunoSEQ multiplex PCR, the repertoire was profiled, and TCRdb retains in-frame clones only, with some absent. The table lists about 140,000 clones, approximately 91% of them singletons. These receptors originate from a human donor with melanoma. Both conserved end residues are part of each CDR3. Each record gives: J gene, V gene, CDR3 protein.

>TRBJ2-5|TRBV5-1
CASSLAGSQETQYF
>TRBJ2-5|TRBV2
CASSERQLQETQYF
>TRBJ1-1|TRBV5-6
CASSLGVGNTEAFF
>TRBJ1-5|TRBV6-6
CATVTVFNQPQHF
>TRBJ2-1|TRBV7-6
CASTSGTYNEQFF
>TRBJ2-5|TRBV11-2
CASSFGVVGSQETQYF
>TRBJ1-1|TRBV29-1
CSAPVGGPNTEAFF
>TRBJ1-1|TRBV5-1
CASSLVAGVDTEAFF
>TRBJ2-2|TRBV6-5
CASSYRGPHTGELFF
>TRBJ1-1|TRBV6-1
CASSEQGSTEAFF
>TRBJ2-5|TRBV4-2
CASSLTNRRGLAEMETQYF
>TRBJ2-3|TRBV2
CASSGENTDTQYF
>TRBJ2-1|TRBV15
CAANLGGHNEQFF
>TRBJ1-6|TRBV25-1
CASSVGGRSPLHF
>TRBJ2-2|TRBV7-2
CASSWGLAGGGGELFF
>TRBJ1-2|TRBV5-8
CASSGTIPPYGYTF
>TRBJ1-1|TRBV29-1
CSVLGTALSNTEAFF
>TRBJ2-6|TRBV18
CASSPGTGVTVTSGANVLTF
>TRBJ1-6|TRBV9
CASSEGQGSPLHF
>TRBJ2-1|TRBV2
CASSAGRGDYNEQFF
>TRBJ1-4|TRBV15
CATSGRPQENEKLFF
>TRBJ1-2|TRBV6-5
CASSLSSGVDGYTF
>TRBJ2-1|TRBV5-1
CASSLLGGISYNEQFF
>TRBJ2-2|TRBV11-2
CASSPRLGSLNTGELFF
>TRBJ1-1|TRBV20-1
CSATGNTEAFF
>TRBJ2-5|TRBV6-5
CASSSRAETQYF
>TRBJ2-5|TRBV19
CASRARGLGVSQYF